These 22 T cell receptor beta chains share one sample of origin, sequenced in a study of CD8+ T cells in alopecia areata. RNA was isolated and reverse transcribed to cDNA, the sequencing template. Method: immunoSEQ multiplex PCR; TCRdb's copy keeps in-frame clones and lacks some. The profile shows more than 200,000 clones, approximately 72% of them singletons. This sample's treatment: oral pan-JAK inhibitor, 5-10 mg twice daily. This specimen consisted of CD4+ T cells sorted from blood, obtained between weeks 43 and 45, from a patient treated with tofacitinib. The receptors stem from a human donor with alopecia areata.

The CDR3 DNA reads TGCGCCAGCCGATCCGGACTAGCTACCTACAATGAGCAGTTCTTC. Residues: CASRSGLATYNEQFF. The chain combines TRBV5-1 with TRBJ2-1, with 8 bases matching TRBD2. The CDR3 runs 15 residues. The ends lost 7 bases at V and 2 bases at J; junction bases unmatched: 8. Per germline, CDR1 SGHRS and CDR2 YFSETQ.

The chain combines TRBV30 with TRBJ2-5; 9 bases are a match to TRBD1. The CDR3 consists of 14 residues. The V gene end was trimmed by 4 bases and the J gene end by 5 bases; junction bases not matched to a gene: 8. Germline CDR1 is GTSNPN and CDR2 is SVGIG (reference sequence). DNA of the CDR3: TGTGCCTGGAACCAGGACAGGGGCACTGAGACCCAGTACTTC. Its protein is CAWNQDRGTETQYF.

The sample holds a few counts of this clone. This rearrangement joins TRBV29-1 to TRBJ2-7; 12 nucleotides agree with TRBD2. Trimming at V came to 6 bases and at J to 4 bases, leaving 1 base not matched to a gene. The CDR3 runs to 12 residues. Germline V gives CDR1 SQVTM, CDR2 ANQGSEA. The CDR3 DNA reads as TGCAGCGTAGGGACTAGCGGGTACGAGCAGTACTTC. Translation: CSVGTSGYEQYF.

This chain links TRBV7-6 with TRBJ2-1, with 8 nucleotides matching TRBD2. This CDR3 has 16 amino acids. V trimming: 5 bases; J trimming: 4 bases; junction bases outside the gene matches: 10. CDR1 is SGHVS, CDR2 FNYEAQ, per germline. CDR3 amino acids: CASSRLTSGPYNEQFF. The CDR3 nucleotides read TGTGCCAGCAGCCGCCTCACTAGCGGACCTTACAATGAGCAGTTCTTC.

Only a few counts were recorded for this clone. This sequence joins TRBV29-1 and TRBJ1-5; tentative D call: TRBD1 (5 bases). Trimming removed 5 bases from V and 4 bases from J, with 18 bases in between. This CDR3 is 15 amino acids long. Germline V CDR1 and CDR2: SQVTM, ANQGSEA. CDR3: CSVSIPGRENQPQHF. CDR3 coding DNA: TGCAGCGTTTCAATCCCGGGACGGGAAAATCAGCCCCAGCATTTT.

The chain joins TRBV30 to TRBJ1-6; the D gene is possibly TRBD1 (6 bases). The CDR3 is 15 residues long. Between the trimmed V and J ends, which lost 3 bases and 8 bases, there was a span of 17 bases. Germline CDR1 and CDR2: GTSNPN and SVGIG (reference sequence). The CDR3 coding sequence is TGTGCCTGGAGACCGGAGGCAGGGGATGATTCACCCCTCCACTTT. As protein: CAWRPEAGDDSPLHF.

The chain couples TRBV2 to TRBJ1-2, with D tentatively TRBD1 (5 bases). CDR1 is SNHLY and CDR2 is FYNNEI in the germline V gene. The CDR3 totals 15 residues. Between the trimmed V and J ends, which lost 7 bases and 5 bases, there was a span of 20 bases. The CDR3 loop reads CASTSESRQGYGYTF. In DNA, the CDR3 is TGTGCCAGCACCTCGGAAAGTCGGCAGGGTTATGGCTACACCTTC.

This rearrangement joins TRBV6-5 to TRBJ2-7; a weak D match, TRBD2 (5 bases). In germline, CDR1 is MNHEY, CDR2 SVGAGI. This CDR3 region has 11 residues. V was clipped by 6 bases and J by 6 bases, with 9 bases between them. For the CDR3, the DNA is TGTGCCAGCAGGTCTGAGGGCGAGCAGTACTTC. Residues: CASRSEGEQYF.

The gene calls are TRBV14 and TRBJ2-7; TRBD2 might be the D (5 bases). Trimming removed 4 bases at V and 3 bases at J, with 13 bases between. There are 14 residues in the CDR3. Germline V lookup: CDR1 SGHDN, CDR2 FVKESK. As DNA, the CDR3 is TGTGCCAGCAGCCCTTTCCTGGGAGACTACGAGCAGTACTTC. Its protein is CASSPFLGDYEQYF. The full variable domain, completed using reference TRBV14 and TRBJ2-7, is EAGVTQFPSHSVIEKGQTVTLRCDPISGHDNLYWYRRVMGKEIKFLLHFVKESKQDESGMPNNRFLAERTGGTYSTLKVQPAELEDSGVYFCASSPFLGDYEQYFGPGTRLTVT.

The J gene is TRBJ2-3, the V gene TRBV29-1; 9 nucleotides line up with TRBD2. CDR3 length: 14 residues. CDR1 and CDR2 (germline): SQVTM, ANQGSEA. J gave up 3 bases and V 7 bases, and 8 bases lay outside the gene matches. CDR3 region: CSGTGGGATDTQYF. The CDR3 DNA follows: TGCAGCGGTACCGGCGGGGGGGCAACAGATACGCAGTATTTT.

This clone has more than one count but fewer than ten. V usage is TRBV29-1 and J usage is TRBJ2-7; 7 bases are shared with TRBD2. The CDR3 has 15 amino acids. Germline V gene data show CDR1 as SQVTM and CDR2 as ANQGSEA. V lost 8 bases, J lost 0 bases, and 13 bases stayed unmatched. The CDR3 nucleotides read TGCAGCCACACTGCTTGGGGGGGGAGCTCCTACGAGCAGTACTTC. Amino acids: CSHTAWGGSSYEQYF.

This clone was observed a single time. CDR3 residues: CAWSAGSYEQYF. DNA for the CDR3: TGTGCCTGGAGCGCAGGGTCCTACGAGCAGTACTTC. The V call is TRBV30, the J call TRBJ2-7; D perhaps matches TRBD1 (5 bases). Trimming pared 3 bases from V and 1 base from J, leaving 7 bases between. Germline CDR1 is GTSNPN and CDR2 is SVGIG (reference sequence). This CDR3 has 12 amino acids.

This clone was observed a single time. This sequence joins TRBV2 and TRBJ2-1; 10 nucleotides agree with TRBD2. This CDR3 is 11 amino acids long. Trimming removed 7 bases from V and 14 bases from J; junction bases left unmatched: 5. The V gene's germline CDR1 is SNHLY and CDR2 FYNNEI. The CDR3 nucleotides are TGTGCCAGCATGGAGGGGACTAGCGAGTTCTTC. This gives the protein CASMEGTSEFF. The full variable domain, with the rest looked up from reference TRBV2 and TRBJ2-1, is EPEVTQTPSHQVTQMGQEVILRCVPISNHLYFYWYRQILGQKVEFLVSFYNNEISEKSEIFDDQFSVERPDGSNFTLKIRSTKLEDSAMYFCASMEGTSEFFGPGTRLTVL.

The chain recombines TRBV14 with TRBJ2-1; a possible D gene is TRBD2 (5 bases). The CDR3 consists of 14 residues. Germline values: CDR1 SGHDN, CDR2 FVKESK. Between the trimmed V and J ends, which lost 4 bases and 2 bases, there was a span of 9 bases. The CDR3 DNA is TGTGCCAGCAGCCTCGGACTGCCCTACAATGAGCAGTTCTTC. It codes for CASSLGLPYNEQFF.

CDR3 bases: TGCGCCAGCAGCTTGGCCGGGACAGGGAATAATTCACCCCTCCACTTT. Protein sequence: CASSLAGTGNNSPLHF. The chain links TRBV5-1 to TRBJ1-6, with 9 nucleotides matching TRBD1. The germline gives CDR1 SGHRS, CDR2 YFSETQ. The junction had 3 bases not matched to a gene; V was cut back by 0 bases and J by 5 bases. The CDR3 has 16 amino acids.

The gene calls are TRBV2 and TRBJ1-5, with a weak D call TRBD1 (6 bases). CDR3 length equals 15 residues. Germline lookup yields CDR1 SNHLY and CDR2 FYNNEI. With 4 bases removed from V and 3 bases from J, the gap between germline ends came to 13 bases. CDR3 bases: TGTGCCAGCAGTGGGATAGGGGGGCTCAATCAGCCCCAGCATTTT. It yields the protein CASSGIGGLNQPQHF. Combining the CDR3 with reference TRBV2 and TRBJ1-5 gives the whole variable domain EPEVTQTPSHQVTQMGQEVILRCVPISNHLYFYWYRQILGQKVEFLVSFYNNEISEKSEIFDDQFSVERPDGSNFTLKIRSTKLEDSAMYFCASSGIGGLNQPQHFGDGTRLSIL.

The chain is built from TRBV29-1 and TRBJ1-4, with D tentatively TRBD1 (5 bases). This CDR3 comprises 13 residues. With 4 bases removed from V and 8 bases from J, the gap between germline ends came to 14 bases. Germline V lookup: CDR1 SQVTM, CDR2 ANQGSEA. The CDR3 loop is CSVGSTVGEKLFF. The DNA of the CDR3 is TGCAGCGTTGGTTCGACAGTTGGCGAAAAACTGTTTTTT. The whole variable domain, remainder taken from reference TRBV29-1 and TRBJ1-4, is SAVISQKPSRDICQRGTSLTIQCQVDSQVTMMFWYRQQPGQSLTLIATANQGSEATYESGFVIDKFPISRPNLTFSTLTVSNMSPEDSSIYLCSVGSTVGEKLFFGSGTQLSVL.

The rearrangement joins TRBV11-3 to TRBJ2-3; maybe TRBD2 (6 bases). CDR1 is SGHNT, CDR2 YENEEA, per germline. Trimming cost V 5 bases and J 0 bases, with 12 bases left between them. The CDR3 consists of 15 residues. CDR3 bases: TGTGCCAGCAGCGCACCCGGGACTAGCACAGATACGCAGTATTTT. It specifies CASSAPGTSTDTQYF. The whole variable domain, filled in from reference TRBV11-3 and TRBJ2-3, reads EAGVVQSPRYKIIEKKQPVAFWCNPISGHNTLYWYLQNLGQGPELLIRYENEEAVDDSQLPKDRFSAERLKGVDSTLKIQPAELGDSAVYLCASSAPGTSTDTQYFGPGTRLTVL.

A note on this clone: The same CDR3 also results from other DNA sequences found in this sample. V usage is TRBV5-1 and J usage is TRBJ2-3; D perhaps matches TRBD2 (5 bases). The CDR3 contains 14 residues. V was cut by 0 bases and J by 0 bases, with 5 bases left in between. The germline gives CDR1 SGHRS, CDR2 YFSETQ. The chain's CDR3 is CASSLGTSTDTQYF. In DNA form, the CDR3 reads TGCGCCAGCAGCTTGGGGACTAGCACAGATACGCAGTATTTT.

The chain joins TRBV7-9 to TRBJ1-2; D not certain. The germline V gene has CDR1 SEHNR and CDR2 FQNEAQ (reference sequence). The CDR3 contains 14 residues. With 1 base removed from V and 4 bases from J, the gap between germline ends came to 10 bases. The CDR3 DNA sequence: TGTGCCAGCAGCTTAGATCGGGCGGTCTATGGCTACACCTTC. It specifies CASSLDRAVYGYTF. The variable domain in full, with the rest retrieved from reference TRBV7-9 and TRBJ1-2, is DTGVSQNPRHKITKRGQNVTFRCDPISEHNRLYWYRQTLGQGPEFLTYFQNEAQLEKSRLLSDRFSAERPKGSFSTLEIQRTEQGDSAMYLCASSLDRAVYGYTFGSGTRLTVV.

This chain uses TRBV30 with TRBJ1-5; D remains ambiguous. Germline V lookup: CDR1 GTSNPN, CDR2 SVGIG (reference sequence). This CDR3 spans 14 amino acids. V was trimmed by 2 bases and J by 1 base, leaving 9 bases between them. In DNA, the CDR3 is TGTGCCTGGAGTTTAGGATCCAGCAATCAGCCCCAGCATTTT. It translates to CAWSLGSSNQPQHF.

This clone was seen just once. The V and J genes are TRBV6-1 and TRBJ1-5; the D gene is possibly TRBD1 (5 bases). This CDR3 is built from 12 residues. Germline V gives CDR1 MNHNS, CDR2 SASEGT. Trimming removed 3 bases at V and 6 bases at J, with 6 bases between. CDR3 nucleotide sequence: TGTGCCAGCAGTGAGGGGGGTCAGCCCCAGCATTTT. As protein: CASSEGGQPQHF.